Shown below are 10 T cell receptor beta chains from a single sample sequenced in a study of cytomegalovirus exposure and HLA in healthy donors. The study ran its PCR with 60 Vbeta and 13 Jbeta primers. Assay: immunoSEQ multiplex PCR; the TCRdb copy retains only in-frame clones and omits some. The profile shows 65,000 to 85,000 clones, 65% to 70% of them singletons. Sequences were obtained from PBMCs. The source of these receptors is a male donor in good health and CMV-seropositive.

This chain uses TRBV6-1 with TRBJ1-2; 7 bases map to TRBD1. V was pared by 1 base and J by 4 bases, with 6 bases of the junction left unmatched. Germline CDR1 reads MNHNS; CDR2 reads SASEGT. This CDR3 is 15 amino acids long. CDR3 in DNA: TGTGCCAGCAGTGAAGGGAGGGGGCCGAGCTATGGCTACACCTTC. Translation: CASSEGRGPSYGYTF.

The chain carries TRBV9 and TRBJ2-2; D gene unclear. Trimming left V 4 bases short and J 4 bases short, with 8 bases between. This CDR3 region has 13 residues. CDR1 and CDR2 (germline): SGDLS, YYNGEE. The CDR3 loop reads CASSPPGTGELFF. The CDR3 nucleotides are TGTGCCAGCAGCCCCCCCGGCACCGGGGAGCTGTTTTTT.

This clone was picked up a small number of times. V is TRBV7-9 and J is TRBJ2-5; D is unresolved. The CDR3 has 13 residues. With 5 bases removed from V and 1 base from J, the gap between germline ends came to 8 bases. Germline-derived CDR1 and CDR2 are SEHNR and FQNEAQ (reference sequence). The CDR3 loop is CASSPRPQETQYF. CDR3 DNA sequence: TGTGCCAGCAGCCCGAGGCCCCAAGAGACCCAGTACTTC.

The V gene is TRBV27, the J gene TRBJ1-4; 10 bases line up with TRBD1. Per the germline V gene, CDR1 is MNHEY and CDR2 is SMNVEV (reference sequence). There are 16 residues in the CDR3. J lost 6 bases, V lost 2 bases, and 6 bases had no gene match. This chain's CDR3 is CASSLEKGTGDEKLFF. The CDR3 bases are TGTGCCAGCAGTTTAGAGAAAGGGACAGGGGATGAAAAACTGTTTTTT.

There are a few counts of this clone. The chain joins TRBV5-1 to TRBJ2-7, with TRBD1 matching 7 bases. The trim removed 0 bases at V and 3 bases at J, leaving 3 bases unmatched. This CDR3 has 14 amino acids. Germline CDR1 and CDR2: SGHRS and YFSETQ. CDR3 bases: TGCGCCAGCAGCTTGGACAGGGGAGACTACGAGCAGTACTTC. Translating gives CASSLDRGDYEQYF.

The chain couples TRBV6-5 to TRBJ2-1; D might be TRBD1 (5 bases). Germline lookup yields CDR1 MNHEY and CDR2 SVGAGI. The CDR3 is 14 amino acids. V was shortened by 7 bases and J by 0 bases, with 10 bases between the two germline ends. The CDR3 is CASKGESSYNEQFF. The CDR3 DNA sequence: TGTGCCAGCAAAGGGGAAAGCTCCTACAATGAGCAGTTCTTC.

This chain joins TRBV5-4 and TRBJ2-1; maybe TRBD2 (6 bases). V shed 4 bases and J shed 0 bases, with 14 bases lying between them. The CDR3 runs 16 residues. CDR1 and CDR2 from the germline V gene are SGHNT and YYREEE (reference sequence). The CDR3 DNA follows: TGTGCCAGCAGCCCCGGGCGGGGAGGCTCCTACAATGAGCAGTTCTTC. It codes for CASSPGRGGSYNEQFF. The full variable domain, completed using reference TRBV5-4 and TRBJ2-1, is ETGVTQSPTHLIKTRGQQVTLRCSSQSGHNTVSWYQQALGQGPQFIFQYYREEENGRGNFPPRFSGLQFPNYSSELNVNALELDDSALYLCASSPGRGGSYNEQFFGPGTRLTVL.

The chain combines TRBV9 with TRBJ1-1; weak D call: TRBD1 (5 bases). Germline values: CDR1 SGDLS, CDR2 YYNGEE. V was clipped by 0 bases and J by 1 base, with 7 bases between them. The CDR3 sequence is 14 residues long. CDR3 sequence: CASSVVGGNTEAFF. The CDR3 DNA follows: TGTGCCAGCAGCGTAGTCGGGGGGAACACTGAAGCTTTCTTT.

V gene TRBV29-1 combines with J gene TRBJ1-1; TRBD1 might be the D (6 bases). Trimming took off 4 bases at V and 3 bases at J, with 12 bases between the two ends. The CDR3 consists of 13 residues. Germline V lookup: CDR1 SQVTM, CDR2 ANQGSEA. The DNA for the CDR3 is TGCAGCGTTGTAAGGGGGGGGTACACTGAAGCTTTCTTT. Translation: CSVVRGGYTEAFF.

A single count supports this clone. At one boundary the junction diverges from the germline segment, which might be a read error. The chain uses TRBV27 and TRBJ2-7, with D possibly being TRBD2 (5 bases). The length of the CDR3 is 13 residues. Germline V CDR1 and CDR2: MNHEY, SMNVEV (reference sequence). CDR3 amino acids: CASSPGVIGVAAF. In nucleotides, the CDR3 is TGTGCCAGCAGTCCCGGCGTGATCGGGGTGGCTGCCTTC.